This T cell receptor (beta chain) was identified during a study of blood T cell repertoires in COVID-19. V was shortened by 2 bases and J by 0 bases, with 10 bases between the two germline ends. The CDR3 covers 15 residues. Germline loops: CDR1 LNHDA, CDR2 SQIVND (reference sequence). Generated by immunoSEQ multiplex PCR, the TCRdb table keeps only in-frame clones and is missing some. This sample has a few hundred thousand clones, with more than 85% found just once. Clinical histories supplied by participants themselves formed the basis of cohort assignment. The receptor comes from a woman aged 30 to 39 who had recovered from COVID-19. Material: PBMCs or T cells enriched from blood (not recorded which). This chain connects TRBV19 to TRBJ1-1; D is ambiguous. The CDR3 DNA sequence: TGTGCCAGTAGTATATCATGGCAGGTGAACACTGAAGCTTTCTTT. Amino acid sequence: CASSISWQVNTEAFF.